What follows are 10 T cell receptor beta chains derived from one specimen sequenced in a study of blood T cells in healthy people across ages. Together with a sample-barcoded 5' primer, a J-beta primer mix was included in a second PCR lasting 7 to 11 cycles. TCRdb analysed the 5' RACE reads with MiXCR anew, one entry per CDR3 protein. This sample has about 1.8 million distinct CDR3 sequences; 49% occur once, and the top ten carry less than 2.5%. Material for sequencing was blood. These receptors were taken from a woman aged 40 to 55 in good health.

The chain couples TRBV5-1 to TRBJ2-2; 9 positions match TRBD2. With 5 bases clipped from V and 5 bases from J, the junction kept 4 bases outside the gene matches. Germline V gene data show CDR1 as SGHRS and CDR2 as YFSETQ. The CDR3 is 14 amino acids. The CDR3 nucleotides are TGCGCCAGCAGACTGGGACTAGCAACCGGGGAGCTGTTTTTT. Protein product: CASRLGLATGELFF.

This clonotype has only a few counts. The chain recombines TRBV7-9 with TRBJ1-2, with TRBD1 matching 9 bases. Unmatched junction bases numbered 8, after V lost 4 bases and J lost 5 bases. Germline V gene sequence: CDR1 SEHNR, CDR2 FQNEAQ (reference sequence). The CDR3 has 15 residues. This CDR3 reads CASSSTGTGRYGYTF. CDR3 nucleotide sequence: TGTGCCAGCAGCTCTACCGGGACAGGGAGGTATGGCTACACCTTC.

This sequence joins TRBV6-5 and TRBJ1-2; D possibly corresponds to TRBD1 (5 bases). Trimming took 10 bases from V and 3 from J, leaving 21 bases between them. Germline-derived CDR1 and CDR2 are MNHEY and SVGAGI. The CDR3 is 15 residues long. The CDR3 spells CATITWGNIYYGYTF. DNA of the CDR3: TGTGCCACCATAACCTGGGGGAACATTTACTATGGCTACACCTTC.

The rearrangement uses TRBV20-1 and TRBJ2-4; the D is unclear. The end of the DNA fits TRBJ2-7 better, so the J call may be wrong. CDR3 length equals 8 residues. The germline gives CDR1 DFQATT, CDR2 SNEGSKA (reference sequence). The CDR3 loop reads CSVDEQYF. The CDR3 DNA reads TGCAGTGTCGACGAGCAGTACTTC.

V is TRBV20-1 and J is TRBJ1-1, with a weak D call TRBD1 (6 bases). This CDR3 contains 14 residues. Trimming stripped 6 bases from V and 1 base from J, with 15 bases between. Germline lookup yields CDR1 DFQATT and CDR2 SNEGSKA (reference sequence). This chain's CDR3 is CSAEQQGSNTEAFF. The CDR3 DNA is TGCAGTGCCGAACAACAGGGCTCGAACACTGAAGCTTTCTTT.

This clonotype has more than one count but fewer than ten. The CDR3 DNA sequence: TGCGCCAGCAGCCAGGGACAGGGGTTTAATGAAAAACTGTTTTTT. It encodes CASSQGQGFNEKLFF. This rearrangement joins TRBV4-3 to TRBJ1-4, with 10 bases lining up with TRBD1. Trimming cost V 3 bases and J 4 bases; bases outside gene matches: 2. The CDR3 extends over 15 amino acids. Germline V lookup: CDR1 LGHNA, CDR2 YSLEER.

This clonotype has a single count. A junction end diverges from the germline sequence, so it may reflect a read error. This chain joins TRBV15 and TRBJ2-6; D remains unclear. The CDR3 has 15 amino acids. The germline V gene encodes CDR1 LNHNV and CDR2 YYDKDF (reference sequence). Here the CDR3 DNA reads TGTGCCGCCAGCAGAGCCTTGCCCGGGGCCAACGTCCTGACTTTC. It yields the protein CAASRALPGANVLTF.

At least ten counts were recorded for this clonotype. The rearrangement joins TRBV14 to TRBJ2-7; D is possibly TRBD1 (5 bases). Trimming cost V 3 bases and J 2 bases, with 11 bases left between them. The V gene's germline CDR1 is SGHDN and CDR2 FVKESK. CDR3 length: 14 residues. The DNA of the CDR3 is TGTGCCAGCAGCCAGGGGCAACCCCCCTACGAGCAGTACTTC. It is translated as CASSQGQPPYEQYF.

This clonotype showed up just a few times. The chain couples TRBV7-2 to TRBJ2-1; TRBD2 agrees at 11 bases. CDR1 is SGHTA and CDR2 is FQGNSA in the germline V gene. The length of the CDR3 is 16 residues. The J segment lost 1 base and the V segment lost 3 bases, leaving 2 bases of the junction unmatched. CDR3 bases: TGTGCCAGCAGCTTGACTAGCGGGACATCCTACAATGAGCAGTTCTTC. Translated: CASSLTSGTSYNEQFF.

For the CDR3, the DNA is TGCGCCAGCAGCCAAGAAGGGGAAGGATATGGCTACACCTTC. Translating it yields CASSQEGEGYGYTF. The chain employs TRBV4-1 and TRBJ1-2; weak D call: TRBD1 (5 bases). This CDR3 has 14 amino acids. V lost 0 bases, J lost 5 bases, and 10 bases lay in between. Germline lookup yields CDR1 MGHRA and CDR2 YSYEKL.